Below are 31 T cell receptor beta chains sequenced from a single sample in a study of OX40 agonist ivuxolimab in advanced cancers. Generated by immunoSEQ multiplex PCR, the TCRdb table keeps only in-frame clones and is missing some. The sample shows around 70,000 clones, roughly 85% of them seen only once. The sample here was CD4+ or CD8+ T cells sorted from blood, taken in a trial of the OX40 agonist ivuxolimab. Source of these receptors: an adult with an advanced solid tumor such as melanoma, head and neck, liver or kidney cancer.

This clone was recorded only once. The chain has TRBV7-2 and TRBJ1-1; D is unclear. V shed 2 bases and J shed 5 bases, with 9 bases lying between them. CDR1 is SGHTA and CDR2 is FQGNSA in the germline V gene. This CDR3 has 13 residues. CDR3 loop: CASSLTPGTEAFF. In DNA, the CDR3 is TGTGCCAGCAGCTTAACCCCGGGGACTGAAGCTTTCTTT.

V gene TRBV2 combines with J gene TRBJ2-7; D ambiguous. The V end was cut by 7 bases, the J end by 3 bases, with 7 bases between. CDR1 is SNHLY, CDR2 FYNNEI, per germline. This CDR3 comprises 11 residues. CDR3 DNA: TGTGCCAGCAAGGCAGGCTACGAGCAGTACTTC. It yields the protein CASKAGYEQYF.

The chain employs TRBV19 and TRBJ1-2; perhaps TRBD1 as D (5 bases). The CDR3 sequence is 13 residues long. Between the trimmed V and J ends, which lost 7 bases and 4 bases, there was a span of 13 bases. Germline CDR1 LNHDA, CDR2 SQIVND (reference sequence). The CDR3 coding sequence is TGTGCCAGTATTGGGACGGGGGTCTATGGCTACACCTTC. This encodes CASIGTGVYGYTF.

This clone came up a few times. The CDR3 nucleotides are TGTGCCAGCAGACCCTCCGGGACACCCAACACTGAAGCTTTCTTT. Amino acid sequence: CASRPSGTPNTEAFF. The J gene is TRBJ1-1, the V gene TRBV27; tentative D call: TRBD1 (6 bases). V gave up 6 bases and J gave up 2 bases, with 16 bases separating them. Germline V gene data show CDR1 as MNHEY and CDR2 as SMNVEV (reference sequence). The CDR3 is 15 amino acids.

J is TRBJ2-7 and V is TRBV5-4; TRBD2 agrees at 9 bases. This CDR3 is built from 15 residues. The V gene end was trimmed by 7 bases and the J gene end by 1 base; junction bases not matched to a gene: 9. Germline V gives CDR1 SGHNT, CDR2 YYREEE (reference sequence). The CDR3 nucleotides read TGTGCCAGCGCTAGCGGGGAGTTAGTGTCCTACGAGCAGTACTTC. Translating gives CASASGELVSYEQYF.

The V and J genes are TRBV28 and TRBJ2-3; D unclear. V dropped 5 bases and J dropped 6 bases, with 18 bases sitting between them. The CDR3 loop spans 15 amino acids. CDR1 MDHEN and CDR2 SYDVKM come from the germline V gene. CDR3 nucleotides: TGTGCCAGCAGTCCCCGTAGCTTGGGTGTGGATACGCAGTATTTT. It translates to CASSPRSLGVDTQYF.

CDR3 sequence (DNA): TGTGCCAGTAACCGGCAGTACTCTGGAAACACCATATATTTT. This codes for CASNRQYSGNTIYF. The V and J genes are TRBV19 and TRBJ1-3; no firm D call. The CDR3 is 14 residues long. Germline V gene data show CDR1 as LNHDA and CDR2 as SQIVND (reference sequence). Trimming left V 7 bases short and J 0 bases short, with 10 bases between.

The chain is built from TRBV7-2 and TRBJ1-1; D might be TRBD1 (5 bases). Germline V gene data show CDR1 as SGHTA and CDR2 as FQGNSA. The CDR3 runs 14 residues. Trimming pared 4 bases from V and 4 bases from J, leaving 13 bases between. In DNA form, the CDR3 reads TGTGCCAGCAGCTGGGACGGGGGGGGCACTGAAGCTTTCTTT. Protein product: CASSWDGGGTEAFF.

The chain joins TRBV5-4 to TRBJ2-7; 8 nucleotides align to TRBD1. The junction had 7 bases not matched to a gene; V was cut back by 5 bases and J by 3 bases. The CDR3 spans 14 residues. From germline, CDR1 is SGHNT and CDR2 YYREEE (reference sequence). In DNA form, the CDR3 reads TGTGCCAGCAGTGGGGACAGGAGGAACTACGAGCAGTACTTC. This gives the protein CASSGDRRNYEQYF.

The J gene is TRBJ1-1, the V gene TRBV9; TRBD1 might be the D (5 bases). Trimming shortened V by 4 bases and J by 1 base, and 17 bases separated the two germline ends. This CDR3 contains 16 residues. Germline V gives CDR1 SGDLS, CDR2 YYNGEE. CDR3 coding DNA: TGTGCCAGCAGCCTAACTAATGACAGTAGGAACACTGAAGCTTTCTTT. The encoded protein is CASSLTNDSRNTEAFF.

The chain is built from TRBV6-5 and TRBJ1-1; the match to TRBD1 covers 8 bases. Germline trimming cut 6 bases from V and 3 bases from J; bases unmatched to any gene: 6. Per the germline V gene, CDR1 is MNHEY and CDR2 is SVGAGI. The CDR3 totals 14 residues. The CDR3 coding sequence is TGTGCCAGCAGCAGGACAGGGAGCCACACTGAAGCTTTCTTT. Translated, it gives CASSRTGSHTEAFF.

This chain's CDR3 is CASRSLGTGESPLHF. The CDR3 DNA reads TGTGCCAGCAGATCCTTAGGGACAGGGGAATCACCCCTCCACTTT. The rearrangement joins TRBV6-6 to TRBJ1-6; 10 nucleotides line up with TRBD1. CDR3 length: 15 amino acids. The germline gives CDR1 MNHNY, CDR2 SVGAGI (reference sequence). The ends lost 6 bases at V and 10 bases at J; junction bases unmatched: 9.

V and J are TRBV19 and TRBJ2-7, with 7 bases matching TRBD2. The germline gives CDR1 LNHDA, CDR2 SQIVND (reference sequence). The V and J ends lost 4 bases and 6 bases, in that order; junction bases with no gene match: 18. The CDR3 loop spans 17 amino acids. This CDR3 is CASSTFTSIAGVGEQYF. In nucleotides, the CDR3 is TGTGCCAGTAGTACCTTCACCAGCATTGCGGGAGTGGGCGAGCAGTACTTC.

The rearrangement links TRBV19 to TRBJ1-2; 7 bases line up with TRBD1. Germline V gene lookup returns CDR1 LNHDA and CDR2 SQIVND (reference sequence). CDR3 length: 17 residues. J lost 0 bases, V lost 4 bases, and 11 bases had no gene match. DNA of the CDR3: TGTGCCAGTAGTACACAAAACAGGGGCGGCTCTAACTATGGCTACACCTTC. Amino acids: CASSTQNRGGSNYGYTF.

The chain combines TRBV5-1 with TRBJ2-7, with no clear D. The ends were cut back, 1 base at V and 0 bases at J, with 11 bases in the middle. The CDR3 is made up of 15 amino acids. Germline CDR1 SGHRS, CDR2 YFSETQ. The CDR3 protein is CASSLRTAHSYEQYF. Written as DNA, the CDR3 is TGCGCCAGCAGCTTGCGGACGGCCCACTCCTACGAGCAGTACTTC.

J is TRBJ2-3 and V is TRBV6-4, with D possibly matching TRBD2 (6 bases). Germline values: CDR1 MRHNA, CDR2 SNTAGT. V gave up 2 bases and J gave up 4 bases, with 16 bases separating them. This CDR3 is 16 amino acids long. The CDR3 loop reads CASSDRWSGVADTQYF. For the CDR3, the DNA is TGTGCCAGCAGTGACCGTTGGTCGGGGGTGGCAGATACGCAGTATTTT.

V usage is TRBV5-8 and J usage is TRBJ2-5, with 7 bases identical to TRBD1. Germline values: CDR1 SGHTS, CDR2 YDEGEE. J lost 7 bases, V lost 5 bases, and 17 bases had no gene match. The CDR3 runs 16 residues. The CDR3 spells CASRNDRALGRGTQYF. The CDR3 bases are TGTGCCAGCAGGAACGACAGGGCCTTAGGGCGTGGGACCCAGTACTTC.

J is TRBJ2-7 and V is TRBV4-1; 7 bases are a match to TRBD1. The CDR3 has 14 amino acids. V trimming: 3 bases; J trimming: 4 bases; junction bases outside the gene matches: 6. Germline CDR1 and CDR2: MGHRA and YSYEKL. The CDR3: CASSQRQGQYEQYF. CDR3 nucleotides: TGCGCCAGCAGCCAGAGACAGGGCCAATACGAGCAGTACTTC.

The J gene is TRBJ2-7, the V gene TRBV18; D not certain. The germline V and J ends were trimmed by 0 bases and 6 bases, with 15 bases remaining between them. CDR1 is KGHSH and CDR2 is LQKENI in the germline V gene. This CDR3 has 15 residues. The CDR3 DNA reads as TGTGCCAGCTCACCACCGGGGTCAGAGAGAAGCGAGCAGTACTTC. This encodes CASSPPGSERSEQYF.

The rearrangement joins TRBV5-1 to TRBJ2-7; no reliable D call. With 4 bases removed from V and 6 bases from J, the gap between germline ends came to 8 bases. CDR3 length equals 11 residues. CDR1 is SGHRS, CDR2 YFSETQ, per germline. The CDR3 spells CASSEGFEQYF. The CDR3 nucleotides read TGCGCCAGCAGCGAAGGGTTCGAGCAGTACTTC. The full variable domain, its missing parts supplied by reference TRBV5-1 and TRBJ2-7, is KAGVTQTPRYLIKTRGQQVTLSCSPISGHRSVSWYQQTPGQGLQFLFEYFSETQRNKGNFPGRFSGRQFSNSRSEMNVSTLELGDSALYLCASSEGFEQYFGPGTRLTVT.

This clone was seen a single time. The chain employs TRBV19 and TRBJ2-3; D is ambiguous. Germline CDR1 reads LNHDA; CDR2 reads SQIVND (reference sequence). This CDR3 comprises 14 residues. Trimming stripped 5 bases from V and 4 bases from J, with 13 bases between. This CDR3 reads CASSFLVNPDTQYF. The CDR3 nucleotides read TGTGCCAGTAGTTTCCTAGTTAATCCAGATACGCAGTATTTT.

In this sample, this clone turned up a few times. This sequence joins TRBV18 and TRBJ2-1; the match to TRBD2 covers 8 bases. The germline V gene has CDR1 KGHSH and CDR2 LQKENI. The CDR3 totals 15 residues. J lost 8 bases, V lost 2 bases, and 8 bases had no gene match. The DNA for the CDR3 is TGTGCCAGCTCACCAGTGGGACTAGGGTTGCATGAGCAGTTCTTC. Amino acid sequence: CASSPVGLGLHEQFF. Filled out from reference TRBV18 and TRBJ2-1, the complete variable domain reads NAGVMQNPRHLVRRRGQEARLRCSPMKGHSHVYWYRQLPEEGLKFMVYLQKENIIDESGMPKERFSAEFPKEGPSILRIQQVVRGDSAAYFCASSPVGLGLHEQFFGPGTRLTVL.

The table lists this clone with a few counts. Written as DNA, the CDR3 is TGTGCCAGCAGTGAACCTGGGAGGGGGAACACTGAAGCTTTCTTT. It specifies CASSEPGRGNTEAFF. The chain combines TRBV25-1 with TRBJ1-1; D might be TRBD1 (5 bases). The CDR3 has 15 amino acids. Between the trimmed V and J ends, which lost 2 bases and 1 base, there was a span of 11 bases. The germline gives CDR1 MGHDK, CDR2 SYGVNS. The full variable domain, rest sourced from reference TRBV25-1 and TRBJ1-1, is EADIYQTPRYLVIGTGKKITLECSQTMGHDKMYWYQQDPGMELHLIHYSYGVNSTEKGDLSSESTVSRIRTEHFPLTLESARPSHTSQYLCASSEPGRGNTEAFFGQGTRLTVV.

V and J are TRBV7-9 and TRBJ2-5; D call uncertain. Trimming removed 1 base at V and 1 base at J, with 7 bases between. The germline V gene has CDR1 SEHNR and CDR2 FQNEAQ (reference sequence). The CDR3 covers 14 residues. CDR3 sequence (DNA): TGTGCCAGCAGCTTAGTCCGGTCCCAAGAGACCCAGTACTTC. It encodes CASSLVRSQETQYF.

The gene calls are TRBV6-1 and TRBJ2-1; D is perhaps TRBD1 (5 bases). Deletions cut 2 bases from V and 4 bases from J, with 9 bases between. Germline-derived CDR1 and CDR2 are MNHNS and SASEGT. The CDR3 extends over 14 amino acids. CDR3 sequence (DNA): TGTGCCAGCAGTGAACAAGGGGCGTACAATGAGCAGTTCTTC. It encodes CASSEQGAYNEQFF.

This chain joins TRBV5-1 and TRBJ2-1, with TRBD2 matching 11 bases. Germline lookup yields CDR1 SGHRS and CDR2 YFSETQ. V was pared by 0 bases and J by 3 bases, with 2 bases of the junction left unmatched. The CDR3 has 16 residues. The CDR3 bases are TGCGCCAGCAGCTTGGGGCTAGCGGGGGGCTACAATGAGCAGTTCTTC. Its translation is CASSLGLAGGYNEQFF.

The rearrangement joins TRBV6-6 to TRBJ2-2; TRBD2 aligns across 10 bases. The CDR3 runs to 15 residues. Germline V gene sequence: CDR1 MNHNY, CDR2 SVGAGI (reference sequence). With 10 bases clipped from V and 4 bases from J, the junction kept 9 bases outside the gene matches. In nucleotides, the CDR3 is TGTGCCACACTCGGAGCGGGAGGGGGCACCGGGGAGCTGTTTTTT. This encodes CATLGAGGGTGELFF.

This sequence joins TRBV2 and TRBJ2-3; TRBD2 might be the D (7 bases). V was trimmed by 4 bases and J by 5 bases, leaving 13 bases between them. The CDR3 covers 14 residues. Germline V gene data show CDR1 as SNHLY and CDR2 as FYNNEI. CDR3 residues: CASSVARGGDTQYF. Here the CDR3 DNA reads TGTGCCAGCAGTGTTGCTAGGGGGGGAGATACGCAGTATTTT.

This clone turned up a few times. The V and J genes are TRBV7-2 and TRBJ1-3; D not resolved. V was shortened by 0 bases and J by 1 base, with 10 bases between the two germline ends. The CDR3 runs to 16 residues. Per germline, CDR1 SGHTA and CDR2 FQGNSA. CDR3 sequence reads: CASSLASRISGNTIYF. CDR3 nucleotide sequence: TGTGCCAGCAGCTTAGCGTCCAGAATTTCTGGAAACACCATATATTTT. Combining the CDR3 with reference TRBV7-2 and TRBJ1-3 gives the whole variable domain GAGVSQSPSNKVTEKGKDVELRCDPISGHTALYWYRQSLGQGLEFLIYFQGNSAPDKSGLPSDRFSAERTGGSVSTLTIQRTQQEDSAVYLCASSLASRISGNTIYFGEGSWLTVV.

The J gene is TRBJ1-5, the V gene TRBV5-8; D is uncertain. The CDR3 contains 13 residues. Trimming stripped 4 bases from V and 4 bases from J, with 9 bases between. The germline gives CDR1 SGHTS, CDR2 YDEGEE. In DNA form, the CDR3 reads TGTGCCAGCAGCCTAAACGAGAATCAGCCCCAGCATTTT. The encoded protein is CASSLNENQPQHF.

The chain joins TRBV28 to TRBJ2-1; 11 bases agree with TRBD1. V gave up 6 bases and J gave up 6 bases; unmatched junction bases: 4. The germline V gene encodes CDR1 MDHEN and CDR2 SYDVKM. The length of the CDR3 is 14 residues. The CDR3 bases are TGTGCCAGCAGCCGGGACAGGGGGAGCAATGAGCAGTTCTTC. Translating it yields CASSRDRGSNEQFF.